This T cell receptor (beta chain) was sequenced for a study of blood T cell repertoires in COVID-19 (dated by TCRdb to the early 2020s). Regarding the complete study: The collaborator samples originated in the United States, Italy and Spain and spanned the acute and convalescent phases of COVID-19. The repertoires were released in a freely available public database meant as a resource for research on the immune response to SARS-CoV-2. Deeply sampled blood TCRbeta repertoires from subjects exposed to, actively infected with, or recovered from COVID-19 were included in the dataset. Samples were obtained from the ongoing ImmuneRACE study (first 160 participants) and from 1,254 subjects provided by 6 global collaborators. Where available, HLA class I and class II types were obtained from metadata supplied by the sample provider rather than from assay-based typing. The sample metadata nearly always contained a de-identified subject ID, COVID-19 status, age in years and sex. The material from the prospective study consisted of cDNA or gDNA derived from T cells, B-cell-depleted T cells, or PBMCs. Study-wide conclusions, independent of this receptor: Clinical and demographic metadata were provided uncurated, with the amount varying by source and participant.

TCRbeta CDR3 regions were amplified from genomic DNA by means of the immunoSEQ Assay, a bias-controlled multiplex PCR. The source study handled its data this way. The number of nucleated cells in each sample was estimated from the amplification of reference gene primers within the assay. Sequence reads were collapsed and filtered to measure the absolute abundance of every unique TCRbeta CDR3 rearrangement. Productive Simpson clonality was computed per sample as the square root of Simpson's diversity index over productive rearrangements. Sourced from immuneACCESS, this table was stored by TCRdb with only in-frame sequences that have V and J called. A share of the clones is absent; for the studies checked, an unresolved V gene accounts for under half, and the remainder has no known explanation. V, J and clone size derive from that table, while D and trimming were established from the DNA sequence. Counted in this sample were about 280,000 clones; approximately 83% of them appeared once. Approximately 9% of the sample belongs to the ten largest clones.

Samples from volunteer blood donors who had recovered from COVID-19 were contributed by a second Seattle source. The collaborating institutions used their own protocols to collect whole blood in K2EDTA tubes. For TCRbeta analysis, collaborator samples were shipped as frozen whole blood, as isolated PBMCs, or as DNA extracted from either sample type. Concerning this clone itself: The clone's antigen remains unknown. Per-base quality was not reported, and no clone a single base away is much larger than it.

The receptor's source is a woman in her forties or fifties who had recovered from COVID-19. The sample was peripheral blood.

The CDR3 protein sequence reads: CASDSYYEKLFF. DNA sequence: TGTGCCAGTGACAGTTACTATGAAAAACTGTTTTTT. Recombination joined TRBV6-5 with TRBJ1-4, and the D gene may be TRBD1, 5 bases matching. V loses 9 bases, J loses 6 bases, and the germline ends lie 11 bases apart. Sequences MNHEY (CDR1) and SVGAGI (CDR2) are obtained from the germline V gene. The CDR3 has 12 amino acids, counting the end cysteine and phenylalanine. CDR3 DNA only is kept here, 36 bases in frame from base 1.